Given below is one T cell receptor (beta chain) in context. The sample belongs to a study of control samples from healthy donors and cancer patients. Some clones are missing from TCRdb's copy, which holds only in-frame ones; the method was immunoSEQ multiplex PCR. The sample lists some 150,000 clones, 89% occurring once. CDR3 size: 15 residues. The J segment lost 5 bases and the V segment lost 0 bases, leaving 2 bases of the junction unmatched. Germline V lookup: CDR1 KGHDR, CDR2 SFDVKD. This clonotype originated in a man aged 25 to 40 in good health. The sequenced sample consisted of blood. The V and J genes are TRBV24-1 and TRBJ2-2; 7 positions agree with TRBD1. The CDR3 DNA reads as TGTGCCACCAGTGATTTGGGACAGGCGACCGGGGAGCTGTTTTTT. As protein: CATSDLGQATGELFF.